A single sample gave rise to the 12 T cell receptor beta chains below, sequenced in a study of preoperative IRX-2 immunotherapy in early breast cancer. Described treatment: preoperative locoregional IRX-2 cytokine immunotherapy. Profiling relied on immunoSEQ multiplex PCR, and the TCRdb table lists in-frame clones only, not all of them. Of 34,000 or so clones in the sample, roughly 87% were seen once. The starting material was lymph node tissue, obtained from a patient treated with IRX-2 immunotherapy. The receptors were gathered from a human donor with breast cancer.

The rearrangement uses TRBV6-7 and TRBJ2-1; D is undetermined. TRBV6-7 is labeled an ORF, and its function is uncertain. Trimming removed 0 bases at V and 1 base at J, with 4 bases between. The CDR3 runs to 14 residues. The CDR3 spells CASSYSISYNEQFF. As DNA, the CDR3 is TGTGCCAGCAGTTACTCGATTTCCTACAATGAGCAGTTCTTC.

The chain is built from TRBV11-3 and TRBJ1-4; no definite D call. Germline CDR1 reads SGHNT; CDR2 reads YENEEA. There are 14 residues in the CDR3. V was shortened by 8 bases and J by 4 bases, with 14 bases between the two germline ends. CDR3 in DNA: TGTGCCAGCCTCCGCGAGGCTTTTAATGAAAAACTGTTTTTT. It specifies CASLREAFNEKLFF.

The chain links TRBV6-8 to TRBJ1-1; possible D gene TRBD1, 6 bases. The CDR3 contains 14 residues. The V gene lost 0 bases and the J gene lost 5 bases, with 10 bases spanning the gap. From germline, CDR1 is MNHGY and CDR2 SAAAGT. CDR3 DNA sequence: TGTGCCAGCAGTTACTCGCAGGGGTGGACTGAAGCTTTCTTT. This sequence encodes CASSYSQGWTEAFF.

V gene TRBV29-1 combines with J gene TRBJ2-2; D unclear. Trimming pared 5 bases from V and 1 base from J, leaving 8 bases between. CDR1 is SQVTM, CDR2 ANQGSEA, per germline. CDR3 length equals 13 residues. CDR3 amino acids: CSVLTLNTGELFF. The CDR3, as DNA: TGCAGCGTTCTGACCCTGAACACCGGGGAGCTGTTTTTT.

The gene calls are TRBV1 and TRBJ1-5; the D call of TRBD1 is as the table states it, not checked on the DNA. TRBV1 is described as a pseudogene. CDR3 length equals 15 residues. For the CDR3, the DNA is TGCGCCAGCAGCTACTCCAGGGTGAGCAATCAGCCCCAGCATTTT. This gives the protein CASSYSRVSNQPQHF.

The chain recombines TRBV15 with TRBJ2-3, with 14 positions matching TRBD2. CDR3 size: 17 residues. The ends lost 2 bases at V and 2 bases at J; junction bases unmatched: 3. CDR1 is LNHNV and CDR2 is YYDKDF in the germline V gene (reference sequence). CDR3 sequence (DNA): TGTGCCACCAGCAGAATGGGACTAGCGGGGGTCACAGATACGCAGTATTTT. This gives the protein CATSRMGLAGVTDTQYF.

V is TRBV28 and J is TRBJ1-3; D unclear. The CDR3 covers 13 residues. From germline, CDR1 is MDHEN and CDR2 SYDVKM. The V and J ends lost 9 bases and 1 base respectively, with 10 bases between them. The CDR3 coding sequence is TGTGCCAGTGCATGGCCATCTGGAAACACCATATATTTT. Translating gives CASAWPSGNTIYF.

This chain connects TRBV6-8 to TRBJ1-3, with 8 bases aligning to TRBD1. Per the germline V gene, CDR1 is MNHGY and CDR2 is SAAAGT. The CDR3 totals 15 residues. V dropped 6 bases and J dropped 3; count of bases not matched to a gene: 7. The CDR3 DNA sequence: TGTGCCAGCAGCCCCGACAGGGGAAGTGGAAACACCATATATTTT. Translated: CASSPDRGSGNTIYF.

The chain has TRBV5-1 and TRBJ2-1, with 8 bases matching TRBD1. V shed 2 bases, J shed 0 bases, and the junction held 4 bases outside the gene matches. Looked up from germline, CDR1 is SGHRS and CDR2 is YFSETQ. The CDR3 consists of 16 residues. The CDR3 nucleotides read TGCGCCAGCAGCTTACGGGACAGGAGCTCCTACAATGAGCAGTTCTTC. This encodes CASSLRDRSSYNEQFF.

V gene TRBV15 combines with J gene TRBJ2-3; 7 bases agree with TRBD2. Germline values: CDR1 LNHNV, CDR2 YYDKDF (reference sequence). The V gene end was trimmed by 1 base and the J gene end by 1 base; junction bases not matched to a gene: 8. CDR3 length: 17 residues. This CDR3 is CATSRAPAGSGTDTQYF. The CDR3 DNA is TGTGCCACCAGCAGAGCTCCAGCGGGGTCCGGCACAGATACGCAGTATTTT.

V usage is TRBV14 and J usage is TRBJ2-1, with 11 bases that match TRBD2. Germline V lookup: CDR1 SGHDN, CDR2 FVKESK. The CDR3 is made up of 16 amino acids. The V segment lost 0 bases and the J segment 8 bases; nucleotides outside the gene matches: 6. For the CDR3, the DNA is TGTGCCAGCAGCCAAGAAACTAGCGGGAGAATCCATGAGCAGTTCTTC. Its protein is CASSQETSGRIHEQFF.

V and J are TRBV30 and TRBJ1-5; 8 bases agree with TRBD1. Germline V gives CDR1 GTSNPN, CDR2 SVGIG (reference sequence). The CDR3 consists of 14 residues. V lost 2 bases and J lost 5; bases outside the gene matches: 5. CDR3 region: CAWSRTGMDQPQHF. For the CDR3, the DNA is TGTGCCTGGAGTAGGACAGGGATGGATCAGCCCCAGCATTTT.